This TCR beta chain was identified in a study of technical replicates of blood from several donors. The CDR3 sequence is 17 residues long. V trimming: 8 bases; J trimming: 1 base; junction bases outside the gene matches: 14. Germline V gene data show CDR1 as KGHSH and CDR2 as LQKENI. Clones were sequenced by immunoSEQ multiplex PCR, and TCRdb holds only the in-frame ones, with some missing. The data hold over 90,000 clones, with 95% observed a single time. The count of this clone is one. This sequence was found in a human donor in good health. Sequenced input: T cells isolated from PBMCs. The V call is TRBV18, the J call TRBJ1-3; 7 bases map to TRBD1. Here the CDR3 reads CASRSLTGDRSGNTIYF. The CDR3 bases are TGTGCCAGCCGGAGTCTAACAGGGGATAGATCTGGAAACACCATATATTTT.